The 19 T cell receptor beta chains below come from one sample, sequenced in a study of cytomegalovirus exposure and HLA in healthy donors. The PCR had 60 Vbeta and 13 Jbeta primers. The method was immunoSEQ multiplex PCR; TCRdb's version includes in-frame clones alone and lacks a portion of them. The sample contains around 90,000 clones, 70% to 85% of which appear only once. Input material: PBMCs. These receptors all come from a man aged 25-40 years in good health and CMV-seronegative.

The J gene is TRBJ1-1, the V gene TRBV7-8, with a possible D match to TRBD1 (5 bases). V was shortened by 5 bases and J by 1 base, with 11 bases between the two germline ends. This CDR3 spans 14 amino acids. Germline values: CDR1 SGHVS, CDR2 FQNEAQ. The CDR3 coding sequence is TGTGCCAGCAGCCAAACCGGGGGGAACACTGAAGCTTTCTTT. It is translated as CASSQTGGNTEAFF.

This clone was seen a few times. The chain recombines TRBV19 with TRBJ2-1; 7 nucleotides agree with TRBD1. Germline trimming cut 10 bases from V and 6 bases from J; bases unmatched to any gene: 9. Germline CDR1 reads LNHDA; CDR2 reads SQIVND (reference sequence). CDR3 size: 13 residues. The DNA of the CDR3 is TGTGCCACCAGACAGGGTCTCGCCAATGAGCAGTTCTTC. This encodes CATRQGLANEQFF. The variable domain in full, with the rest retrieved from reference TRBV19 and TRBJ2-1, is DGGITQSPKYLFRKEGQNVTLSCEQNLNHDAMYWYRQDPGQGLRLIYYSQIVNDFQKGDIAEGYSVSREKKESFPLTVTSAQKNPTAFYLCATRQGLANEQFFGPGTRLTVL.

The chain carries TRBV7-9 and TRBJ1-5, with a weak D call TRBD1 (6 bases). This CDR3 is 16 amino acids long. V was shortened by 1 base and J by 3 bases, with 13 bases between the two germline ends. From germline, CDR1 is SEHNR and CDR2 FQNEAQ (reference sequence). CDR3 in amino acids: CASSLGAGAINQPQHF. The CDR3 region has the DNA TGTGCCAGCAGCTTAGGGGCAGGGGCTATCAATCAGCCCCAGCATTTT.

V usage is TRBV27 and J usage is TRBJ2-3, with TRBD2 matching over 7 bases. The length of the CDR3 is 15 residues. Germline assignment: CDR1 MNHEY and CDR2 SMNVEV (reference sequence). The J segment lost 4 bases and the V segment lost 4 bases, leaving 8 bases of the junction unmatched. CDR3 DNA: TGTGCCAGCAGTTCGATGCGGGAGAAGGCAGATACGCAGTATTTT. Translated, it gives CASSSMREKADTQYF.

The chain couples TRBV19 to TRBJ2-1; 9 bases match TRBD1. The CDR3 is made up of 16 amino acids. Losses at the gene ends were 7 bases for V and 7 bases for J; bases not matched to a gene: 14. Per the germline V gene, CDR1 is LNHDA and CDR2 is SQIVND (reference sequence). DNA for the CDR3: TGTGCCAGTACCGGGCTTTTGGGGACAGGGAAGAATGAGCAGTTCTTC. Residues: CASTGLLGTGKNEQFF.

V gene TRBV19 combines with J gene TRBJ1-2; D unresolved. CDR1 and CDR2 from the germline V gene are LNHDA and SQIVND (reference sequence). The CDR3 consists of 13 residues. V was pared by 7 bases and J by 2 bases, with 11 bases between. DNA of the CDR3: TGTGCCAGTACCCCAGCGGAAAACTATGGCTACACCTTC. It codes for CASTPAENYGYTF.

J is TRBJ2-2 and V is TRBV5-6; 12 bases match TRBD2. This CDR3 has 17 amino acids. J was trimmed by 1 base and V by 3 bases; bases with no gene match: 4. Per germline, CDR1 SGHDT and CDR2 YYEEEE. The CDR3: CASSWTLAGGNTGELFF. In DNA form, the CDR3 reads TGTGCCAGCAGCTGGACACTAGCGGGGGGGAACACCGGGGAGCTGTTTTTT. Supplemented by reference TRBV5-6 and TRBJ2-2, the full variable domain reads DAGVTQSPTHLIKTRGQQVTLRCSPKSGHDTVSWYQQALGQGPQFIFQYYEEEERQRGNFPDRFSGHQFPNYSSELNVNALLLGDSALYLCASSWTLAGGNTGELFFGEGSRLTVL.

This clone showed up just a few times. The rearrangement uses TRBV6-1 and TRBJ2-7, with 8 nucleotides matching TRBD1. The V and J ends lost 7 bases and 1 base, in that order; junction bases with no gene match: 3. Germline CDR1 is MNHNS and CDR2 is SASEGT. This CDR3 is built from 13 residues. CDR3 amino acids: CASKRQGSYEQYF. The CDR3 nucleotides read TGTGCCAGCAAGAGACAGGGGTCCTACGAGCAGTACTTC.

J is TRBJ2-3 and V is TRBV7-8, with a tentative D call TRBD2 (7 bases). Germline V gives CDR1 SGHVS, CDR2 FQNEAQ. There are 14 residues in the CDR3. V lost 10 bases and J 6 bases, leaving 20 bases between the germline ends. CDR3 nucleotide sequence: TGTGCCACCGCCGTAGGGGGGGGGCAGGATACGCAGTATTTT. Its translation: CATAVGGGQDTQYF.

This clone is a singleton in its sample. CDR3 sequence reads: CASRPQANSYEQYF. DNA of the CDR3: TGTGCCAGCAGGCCACAGGCCAACTCCTACGAGCAGTACTTC. V and J are TRBV7-9 and TRBJ2-7, with a tentative D call TRBD1 (5 bases). CDR3 size: 14 residues. V gave up 6 bases and J gave up 0 bases, with 12 bases separating them. The V gene's germline CDR1 is SEHNR and CDR2 FQNEAQ (reference sequence).

V and J are TRBV19 and TRBJ1-3; D is ambiguous. Trimming stripped 3 bases from V and 2 bases from J, with 11 bases between. The CDR3 has 15 residues. The germline V gene encodes CDR1 LNHDA and CDR2 SQIVND (reference sequence). In nucleotides, the CDR3 is TGTGCCAGTAGTATTAACAGTGGTGCTGGAAACACCATATATTTT. Residues: CASSINSGAGNTIYF. Together with reference TRBV19 and TRBJ1-3, the CDR3 gives the full variable domain: DGGITQSPKYLFRKEGQNVTLSCEQNLNHDAMYWYRQDPGQGLRLIYYSQIVNDFQKGDIAEGYSVSREKKESFPLTVTSAQKNPTAFYLCASSINSGAGNTIYFGEGSWLTVV.

The J gene is TRBJ2-3, the V gene TRBV10-3; no definite D call. Trimming pared 4 bases from V and 4 bases from J, leaving 3 bases between. From germline, CDR1 is ENHRY and CDR2 SYGVKD. CDR3 length: 11 residues. The CDR3 sequence is CAISAADTQYF. DNA of the CDR3: TGTGCCATCAGTGCTGCAGATACGCAGTATTTT.

V usage is TRBV2 and J usage is TRBJ1-1; 10 nucleotides line up with TRBD1. This CDR3 contains 17 residues. Germline values: CDR1 SNHLY, CDR2 FYNNEI. The junction had 14 bases not matched to a gene; V was cut back by 10 bases and J by 0 bases. Here the CDR3 DNA reads TGTGCCAATCATAGGGGGGGACAGGGGCTAATGAACACTGAAGCTTTCTTT. Its translation: CANHRGGQGLMNTEAFF.

The chain employs TRBV4-2 and TRBJ1-1; D uncertain. This CDR3 is built from 16 residues. Germline V lookup: CDR1 LGHNA, CDR2 YNFKEQ. V was cut by 0 bases and J by 5 bases, with 16 bases left in between. Here the CDR3 DNA reads TGTGCCAGCAGCCAAGACGGGGAGGGTTTGGGAACTGAAGCTTTCTTT. As protein: CASSQDGEGLGTEAFF.

V and J are TRBV7-9 and TRBJ1-1; the match to TRBD1 covers 7 bases. The trim removed 7 bases at V and 3 bases at J, leaving 11 bases unmatched. The CDR3 contains 15 residues. CDR1 SEHNR and CDR2 FQNEAQ come from the germline V gene (reference sequence). CDR3 nucleotides: TGTGCCAGCAACACCCCAGGGACAGACTACACTGAAGCTTTCTTT. Its protein is CASNTPGTDYTEAFF.

This sequence joins TRBV5-1 and TRBJ1-1; tentatively, D is TRBD1 (6 bases). V was shortened by 4 bases and J by 3 bases, with 19 bases between the two germline ends. The CDR3 runs 16 residues. The germline CDR1 and CDR2 sequences are SGHRS and YFSETQ. CDR3 DNA sequence: TGCGCCAGCAGCCGTAGACCCGCAGGGGCTGACACTGAAGCTTTCTTT. It specifies CASSRRPAGADTEAFF.

This chain connects TRBV5-6 to TRBJ1-1; tentative D call: TRBD1 (5 bases). Germline loops: CDR1 SGHDT, CDR2 YYEEEE. This CDR3 spans 14 amino acids. The V end lost 3 bases, the J end lost 4 bases, and 13 bases lay between the germline ends. CDR3 nucleotide sequence: TGTGCCAGCAGCTGGGGGGGGTTGAGCACTGAAGCTTTCTTT. Residues: CASSWGGLSTEAFF.

This clone has just one count. The chain links TRBV2 to TRBJ2-5, with 9 nucleotides matching TRBD1. CDR1 is SNHLY and CDR2 is FYNNEI in the germline V gene. The CDR3 sequence is 16 residues long. Trimming cost V 6 bases and J 5 bases; bases outside gene matches: 13. The CDR3 sequence: CASSAAGTGFPETQYF. CDR3 nucleotide sequence: TGTGCCAGCAGCGCCGCCGGGACAGGGTTTCCGGAGACCCAGTACTTC.

The chain recombines TRBV28 with TRBJ2-7; tentatively, D is TRBD2 (6 bases). Germline CDR1 reads MDHEN; CDR2 reads SYDVKM. The CDR3 runs to 13 residues. V was pared by 5 bases and J by 6 bases, with 14 bases between. CDR3 in amino acids: CASSAPDGGEQYF. The CDR3 DNA sequence: TGTGCCAGCAGTGCCCCTGACGGGGGCGAGCAGTACTTC.